Listed below are T cell receptor beta chains from one sample, sequenced in a study of molecular identifiers for immune sequencing clone quantification. TCRdb fed the PCR reads into MiXCR, producing one record per CDR3 protein. In the table there are around 480,000 distinct CDR3 sequences, 25% of which are singletons. The material sequenced was naive CD8+ T cells from blood, with Jurkat cell RNA spiked in. The origin of the receptors is a human donor in good health. Some libraries in this study had Jurkat cell RNA spiked in. The CDR3 runs from the conserved cysteine through the conserved F or W. The D gene is left open where the match is weak. Size is stated for part of the rows, as once, few or many counts, or as a class when the clone is expanded.

V gene,clone size,J gene,D gene,CDR3 DNA,CDR3 protein
TRBV6-1,-,TRBJ1-6,TRBD1,TGTGCCAGCAGTGAAGTCGGTCAGGGGGTATGGTCACCCCTCCACTTT,CASSEVGQGVWSPLHF
TRBV28,many,TRBJ2-3,-,TGTGCCAGCAGTTTACTAAGCCGAGAGGTCGGCACAGATACGCAGTATTTT,CASSLLSREVGTDTQYF
TRBV11-2,few,TRBJ2-1,TRBD2,TGTGCCAGCAGCTCCGCGACTAGCGGGAGCAATGAGCAGTTCTTC,CASSSATSGSNEQFF
TRBV12-3/TRBV12-4,-,TRBJ2-7,TRBD1,TGTGCCAGCAGCACGACACAGGGGAGCTCCTACGAGCAGTACTTC,CASSTTQGSSYEQYF
TRBV7-7,-,TRBJ2-7,-,TGTGCTAGCAGCTTAGGAGGAGCGTCTCCGGCCGACTACGAGCAGTACTTC,CASSLGGASPADYEQYF
TRBV6-2/TRBV6-3,-,TRBJ2-1,-,TGTGCCAGCAGTTACTCCTTACACAAGAAAAACAATGAGCAGTTCTTC,CASSYSLHKKNNEQFF
TRBV19,many,TRBJ2-5,-,TGTGCCAGTAGTGCCATCGACAGCATAGAGACCCAGTACTTC,CASSAIDSIETQYF
TRBV11-2,few,TRBJ1-5,-,TGTGCCAGCAGCGTAGAAGGGGCAGACCACCAGCATTTT,CASSVEGADHQHF
TRBV2,many,TRBJ2-3,-,TGTGCCAGCAGTGTCTCCGTAGCGGACAGATACACAGATACGCAGTATTTT,CASSVSVADRYTDTQYF
TRBV13,many,TRBJ2-5,TRBD1,TGTGCCAGCAGCTCCGGGACAGGTGTCGGGGAGACCCAGTACTTC,CASSSGTGVGETQYF